This record looks at one T cell receptor beta chain sequence and its context. Trimming stripped 10 bases from V and 7 bases from J, with 17 bases between. The CDR3 contains 12 residues. Germline assignment: CDR1 ENHRY and CDR2 SYGVKD. This record belongs to a study of OX40 agonist ivuxolimab in advanced cancers. The data were produced by immunoSEQ multiplex PCR, yet TCRdb's version contains in-frame clones alone and is incomplete. The sample has 78,000 or so clones, about 90% seen once. The receptor was derived from an adult with an advanced solid tumor such as melanoma, head and neck, liver or kidney cancer. The source was CD4+ or CD8+ T cells sorted from blood, collected in a trial of the OX40 agonist ivuxolimab. The rearrangement links TRBV10-3 to TRBJ2-7, with a possible D match to TRBD2 (5 bases). This CDR3 is CATNNGGGEQYF. The CDR3 bases are TGTGCCACGAACAACGGCGGAGGAGAGCAGTACTTC.